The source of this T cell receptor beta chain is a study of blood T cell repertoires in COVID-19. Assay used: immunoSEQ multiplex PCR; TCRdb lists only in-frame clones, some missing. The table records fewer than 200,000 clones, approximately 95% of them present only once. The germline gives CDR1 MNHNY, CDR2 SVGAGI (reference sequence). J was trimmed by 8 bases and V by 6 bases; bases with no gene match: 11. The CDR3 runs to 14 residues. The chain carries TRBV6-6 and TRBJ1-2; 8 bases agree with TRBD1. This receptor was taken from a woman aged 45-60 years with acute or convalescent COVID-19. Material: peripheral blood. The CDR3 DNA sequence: TGTGCCAGCAGGCAGGGGGCAGAGCGACACGGCTACACCTTC. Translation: CASRQGAERHGYTF.